At least ten counts were recorded for the clone carrying this T cell receptor beta chain. The record originates from a study of low-dose radiotherapy and immunotherapy resistance in tumors. Study summary: Intravenous ipilimumab 1 mg/kg every six weeks was given with nivolumab 240 mg every two weeks.

Time point given: after trial treatment. Treatment here: LDRT plus nivolumab, ipilimumab, low-dose cyclophosphamide and aspirin (RACIN trial). First-strand cDNA relied on TRAV- and TRBV-specific primers spanning alpha and beta chains. TCR amplification involved 15 to 20 PCR cycles with a constant-region primer and V-primer adapter. TCRdb analysed the reads with MiXCR anew, one entry per CDR3 protein. The sample lists roughly 38,000 distinct CDR3 sequences, around 21% occurring once. V lost 3 bases, J lost 0 bases, and 6 bases stayed unmatched. CDR1 is MGHDK, CDR2 SYGVNS, per germline. The CDR3 runs to 18 residues.

The specimen comprised PBMCs, sampled after low-dose radiotherapy plus immunotherapy. The clonotype was recovered from a female donor with ovarian cancer. V usage is TRBV25-1 and J usage is TRBJ2-3; 13 positions agree with TRBD2. The chain's CDR3 is CASSDGTSGIPSTDTQYF. The CDR3 DNA sequence: TGTGCCAGCAGTGATGGGACTAGCGGGATCCCTAGCACAGATACGCAGTATTTT. Full variable domain (outside the CDR3, taken from reference TRBV25-1 and TRBJ2-3): EADIYQTPRYLVIGTGKKITLECSQTMGHDKMYWYQQDPGMELHLIHYSYGVNSTEKGDLSSESTVSRIRTEHFPLTLESARPSHTSQYLCASSDGTSGIPSTDTQYFGPGTRLTVL.